This TCR beta chain stems from a study of T cell repertoires in cytomegalovirus infection. Overall study context: Public TCR beta signatures were indicative of both CMV infection and a matching HLA type. Findings and limits, study-wide: In two of eight donors, the top clonotype was HLA-C-restricted CMV-specific. Summed frequency of shared TCR beta families picked out CMV carriers who also had the relevant HLA.

This clonotype has a count of ten or more. Its antigen is unknown. Germline V gives CDR1 SGHVS, CDR2 FQNEAQ. The V gene lost 4 bases and the J gene lost 4 bases, with 6 bases spanning the gap. The CDR3 loop spans 12 amino acids. Each CDR3 protein gets one entry after TCRdb re-called the reads with MiXCR. Altogether hundreds of thousands of distinct CDR3 sequences are present, roughly 33% being singletons, with the ten largest covering approximately 18%. This receptor was taken from a human donor in good health (CMV status not recorded). Some clones in this sample may be carry-over from other donors' samples. The specimen was cultured PBMCs, collected from culture after CMV antigen stimulation. The V call is TRBV7-8, the J call TRBJ2-3; no clear D. CDR3 nucleotides: TGTGCCAGCAGCTCCAGTGCAGATACGCAGTATTTT. It is translated as CASSSSADTQYF.